This T cell receptor (beta chain) is from a study of response to subunit inactivated influenza vaccine. TCRdb analysed the RT-PCR reads with MiXCR anew, one entry per CDR3 protein. The sample shows hundreds of thousands of distinct CDR3 sequences, around 20% of them seen only once. Trimming stripped 1 base from V and 2 bases from J, with 11 bases between. Germline values: CDR1 LGHDT, CDR2 YNNKEL (reference sequence). This CDR3 is 15 amino acids long. Study-level findings and limits: The study's authors posited that every seasonal influenza vaccination enlists few new T cells.

On this clonotype: Its antigen is as yet unknown.

The V and J genes are TRBV3-1 and TRBJ1-1; possible D gene TRBD1, 6 bases. This clonotype originated in a man aged 50 to 59 who received an inactivated influenza vaccine. The source was PBMCs from blood, collected 5 to 6 days after vaccination. CDR3 sequence reads: CASSQGAGANTEAFF. The CDR3 DNA reads TGTGCCAGCAGCCAAGGGGCGGGGGCCAACACTGAAGCTTTCTTT.